These 27 T cell receptor beta chains originate from one sample sequenced in a study of molecular identifiers for immune sequencing clone quantification (dated by TCRdb to 2016 to 2019). The library was made by PCR. Sequencing used a NextSeq 500. Through fastp at Q25 and MiXCR, TCRdb rebuilt clones from the public reads, retaining in-frame beta chains. CDR3 protein sequences are deduplicated, and each keeps its most common genes and DNA. The sample profile shows about 500,000 distinct CDR3 sequences; 25% of them were found once. The top ten hold about 0.75% of the sample. The sample consisted of naive CD8+ T cells from blood, with Jurkat cell RNA spiked in. The intended sense of this specimen's cell subset or site label: FACS-sorted CD8+CD4-CCR7+CD45RA+ naive T cells. All receptors come from a human donor in good health. Some libraries in this study had Jurkat cell RNA spiked in.

This rearrangement joins TRBV7-9 to TRBJ2-5, with 9 bases matching TRBD2. With 8 bases clipped from V and 2 bases from J, the junction kept 6 bases outside the gene matches. The germline CDR1 and CDR2 sequences are SEHNR and FQNEAQ (reference sequence). This CDR3 has 14 residues. The CDR3 coding sequence is TGTGCCAGCGGCCGACTAGCGGAACAAGAGACCCAGTACTTC. Its translation: CASGRLAEQETQYF.

In this sample, this clonotype turned up a few times. The V call is TRBV4-1, the J call TRBJ1-2; 7 bases map to TRBD1. CDR1 is MGHRA and CDR2 is YSYEKL in the germline V gene. The CDR3 loop spans 15 amino acids. V was clipped by 2 bases and J by 2 bases; unmatched bases: 5. In nucleotides, the CDR3 is TGCGCCAGCAGCCAAACAGGGGTGGTGAACTATGGCTACACCTTC. It is translated as CASSQTGVVNYGYTF.

This clonotype was counted only a few times. J is TRBJ2-1 and V is TRBV20-1, with 8 bases that match TRBD2. CDR1 is DFQATT, CDR2 SNEGSKA, per germline (reference sequence). The CDR3 loop spans 15 amino acids. Trimming cost V 0 bases and J 4 bases; bases outside gene matches: 5. CDR3 sequence: CSAREAGVAYNEQFF. The CDR3 coding sequence is TGCAGTGCTAGAGAAGCGGGAGTCGCGTACAATGAGCAGTTCTTC.

DNA of the CDR3: TGTGCCAGCCGCCGCGTCACAGGGTCAAAGGGGGAGACCCAGTACTTC. This gives the protein CASRRVTGSKGETQYF. The J gene is TRBJ2-5, the V gene TRBV11-2, with D maybe TRBD1 (6 bases). Germline values: CDR1 SGHAT, CDR2 FQNNGV. There are 16 residues in the CDR3. The V and J ends lost 8 bases and 5 bases respectively, with 24 bases between them.

This clonotype was seen a few times. This chain links TRBV6-2 or TRBV6-3 with TRBJ1-1; 8 bases line up with TRBD1. In germline, CDR1 is MNHEY, CDR2 SVGEGT. The CDR3 contains 16 residues. Trimming took 4 bases from V and 1 from J; bases not matched to a gene: 8. CDR3 protein: CASSSQGAMGNTEAFF. Here the CDR3 DNA reads TGTGCCAGCAGTTCGCAGGGGGCTATGGGGAACACTGAAGCTTTCTTT.

Worth noting for this clonotype: This may come from a read error, since a much larger clone is one base off. Given the absence of the conserved phenylalanine or tryptophan at the CDR3 end, a read error is likely. The chain has TRBV7-6 and TRBJ2-3; maybe TRBD2 (5 bases). V shed 1 base and J shed 3 bases, with 8 bases lying between them. Germline V CDR1 and CDR2: SGHVS, FNYEAQ. The CDR3 has 14 residues. The CDR3 coding sequence is TGTGCCAGCAGCTTAGAACTAGAAACAGATACGCAGTATCTT. This codes for CASSLELETDTQYL.

The chain combines TRBV13 with TRBJ2-5; 8 bases map to TRBD1. This CDR3 comprises 13 residues. V gave up 5 bases and J gave up 5 bases; unmatched junction bases: 4. CDR1 PRHDT and CDR2 FYEKMQ come from the germline V gene (reference sequence). The CDR3 loop is CASSETGVETQYF. The CDR3 nucleotides read TGTGCCAGCAGCGAGACAGGGGTGGAGACCCAGTACTTC.

The rearrangement joins TRBV28 to TRBJ2-5, with D possibly matching TRBD1 (6 bases). The CDR3 is 14 amino acids. The germline V and J ends were trimmed by 3 bases and 4 bases, with 12 bases remaining between them. Germline CDR1 reads MDHEN; CDR2 reads SYDVKM. The CDR3 reads CASSFTGSGETQYF. The CDR3 nucleotides are TGTGCCAGCAGTTTTACAGGGTCGGGAGAGACCCAGTACTTC. Variable domain in full (rest from reference TRBV28 and TRBJ2-5): DVKVTQSSRYLVKRTGEKVFLECVQDMDHENMFWYRQDPGLGLRLIYFSYDVKMKEKGDIPEGYSVSREKKERFSLILESASTNQTSMYLCASSFTGSGETQYFGPGTRLLVL.

There are a few counts of this clonotype. This chain joins TRBV5-6 and TRBJ2-7; no clear D gene. The germline V gene encodes CDR1 SGHDT and CDR2 YYEEEE. The CDR3 spans 11 residues. Trimming removed 3 bases at V and 5 bases at J, with 6 bases between. CDR3 DNA: TGTGCCAGCAGCTGGCTTAACGAGCAGTACTTC. Its protein product is CASSWLNEQYF. Drawing the rest from reference TRBV5-6 and TRBJ2-7, the complete variable domain is DAGVTQSPTHLIKTRGQQVTLRCSPKSGHDTVSWYQQALGQGPQFIFQYYEEEERQRGNFPDRFSGHQFPNYSSELNVNALLLGDSALYLCASSWLNEQYFGPGTRLTVT.

The chain is built from TRBV4-1 and TRBJ2-7; D uncertain. The length of the CDR3 is 14 residues. Germline V lookup: CDR1 MGHRA, CDR2 YSYEKL. The V end was cut by 3 bases, the J end by 2 bases, with 11 bases between. CDR3 in DNA: TGCGCCAGCAGCCACAGCCCTTCCACCTACGAGCAGTACTTC. Its translation is CASSHSPSTYEQYF.

The J gene is TRBJ1-2, the V gene TRBV6-5; D may be TRBD1 (5 bases). The germline V gene has CDR1 MNHEY and CDR2 SVGAGI. The CDR3 covers 16 residues. V was cut by 0 bases and J by 4 bases, with 15 bases left in between. CDR3 nucleotide sequence: TGTGCCAGCAGTTACTCATTCACTGACAGACCCTATGGCTACACCTTC. This codes for CASSYSFTDRPYGYTF.

The V call is TRBV5-6, the J call TRBJ1-1, with D possibly TRBD1 on 5 matching bases. V was shortened by 7 bases and J by 4 bases, with 26 bases between the two germline ends. CDR3 length: 17 amino acids. Germline CDR1 SGHDT, CDR2 YYEEEE. Written as DNA, the CDR3 is TGTGCCAGCTCGCCCGGGGCGTGGCGGTTCGGCGGCACTGAAGCTTTCTTT. Translated, it gives CASSPGAWRFGGTEAFF.

In its sample, this clonotype was seen a few times. The chain is built from TRBV7-2 and TRBJ2-3, with TRBD2 matching over 12 bases. V was pared by 3 bases and J by 3 bases, with 7 bases of the junction left unmatched. Germline V gene data show CDR1 as SGHTA and CDR2 as FQGNSA. The CDR3 covers 17 residues. The CDR3 reads CASSFPLAGGHTDTQYF. The CDR3 nucleotides read TGTGCCAGCAGCTTCCCCCTAGCGGGGGGGCATACAGATACGCAGTATTTT.

The V gene is TRBV30, the J gene TRBJ2-5, with 10 bases matching TRBD2. Germline-derived CDR1 and CDR2 are GTSNPN and SVGIG (reference sequence). Trimming removed 2 bases from V and 5 bases from J; junction bases left unmatched: 5. This CDR3 is built from 14 residues. The CDR3 loop is CAWSSGGAGETQYF. The DNA for the CDR3 is TGTGCCTGGAGTAGCGGGGGGGCCGGTGAGACCCAGTACTTC.

The rearrangement uses TRBV28 and TRBJ2-3; TRBD2 matches at 7 bases. The CDR3 runs to 16 residues. The V gene's germline CDR1 is MDHEN and CDR2 SYDVKM. With V trimmed by 9 bases and J by 8 bases, 20 bases remained unmatched. CDR3 residues: CASQGRWEPSGGTQYF. CDR3 coding DNA: TGTGCCAGTCAAGGTCGCTGGGAGCCCTCGGGGGGTACGCAGTATTTT.

V usage is TRBV20-1 and J usage is TRBJ2-7; D gene uncertain. CDR3 length: 13 amino acids. V lost 4 bases and J lost 3, with 13 bases in between. From germline, CDR1 is DFQATT and CDR2 SNEGSKA (reference sequence). The DNA for the CDR3 is TGCAGTGCTATAGGCAGGTGTTTCTACGAGCAGTACTTC. Its translation: CSAIGRCFYEQYF.

This clonotype was observed a few times. The rearrangement joins TRBV27 to TRBJ2-3; 7 bases are shared with TRBD1. The CDR3 has 16 amino acids. CDR1 is MNHEY and CDR2 is SMNVEV in the germline V gene (reference sequence). Trimming at V came to 4 bases and at J to 6 bases, leaving 13 bases not matched to a gene. The CDR3, as DNA: TGTGCCAGCAGTTCCATGACAGGGTATCCGCGGGATACGCAGTATTTT. Its translation is CASSSMTGYPRDTQYF.

This clonotype was detected only once. A much larger clone is a single base away; this may be a read error. The chain uses TRBV28 and TRBJ1-4; perhaps TRBD1 as D (5 bases). Germline V gene lookup returns CDR1 MDHEN and CDR2 SYDVKM. The CDR3 runs to 14 residues. CDR3 in amino acids: CASSPRVENGKLFF. The CDR3 bases are TGTGCCAGCAGCCCCAGGGTAGAGAATGGAAAACTGTTTTTT. Together with reference TRBV28 and TRBJ1-4, the CDR3 gives the full variable domain: DVKVTQSSRYLVKRTGEKVFLECVQDMDHENMFWYRQDPGLGLRLIYFSYDVKMKEKGDIPEGYSVSREKKERFSLILESASTNQTSMYLCASSPRVENGKLFFGSGTQLSVL.

The chain joins TRBV9 to TRBJ2-3; TRBD2 might be the D (7 bases). Per germline, CDR1 SGDLS and CDR2 YYNGEE. The CDR3 sequence is 15 residues long. Between the trimmed V and J ends, which lost 3 bases and 4 bases, there was a span of 15 bases. This chain's CDR3 is CASSGGGGWADTQYF. As DNA, the CDR3 is TGTGCCAGCAGCGGTGGGGGGGGCTGGGCAGATACGCAGTATTTT.

To note about this clonotype: The germline gene is not matched at one end of the junction; a read error may be the cause. The CDR3 DNA reads TGTGCCAGCAGCTTTTGGGTGACTGGGGCCAACGTCCTGGCTTTC. As protein: CASSFWVTGANVLAF. The chain uses TRBV5-6 and TRBJ2-6, with D maybe TRBD1 (5 bases). Germline CDR1 and CDR2: SGHDT and YYEEEE. The CDR3 has 15 residues.

This clonotype showed up just a few times. The chain couples TRBV2 to TRBJ2-3; D remains ambiguous. Trimming took 1 base from V and 6 from J, leaving 17 bases between them. CDR1 SNHLY and CDR2 FYNNEI come from the germline V gene. The CDR3 has 16 residues. Written as DNA, the CDR3 is TGTGCCAGCAGTGAAGGTTTGGCCACTAATAAGGATACGCAGTATTTT. This codes for CASSEGLATNKDTQYF.

The rearrangement links TRBV20-1 to TRBJ2-3, with 11 bases matching TRBD2. Germline CDR1 is DFQATT and CDR2 is SNEGSKA (reference sequence). The length of the CDR3 is 16 residues. V trimming: 6 bases; J trimming: 0 bases; junction bases outside the gene matches: 8. The CDR3 DNA reads as TGCAGTGCCCCTGTCATAGCGGGAGGGAGCACAGATACGCAGTATTTT. Protein: CSAPVIAGGSTDTQYF.

The sample holds many counts of this clonotype. V and J are TRBV5-1 and TRBJ1-1; the match to TRBD1 covers 7 bases. The CDR3 contains 14 residues. Per germline, CDR1 SGHRS and CDR2 YFSETQ. J was trimmed by 2 bases and V by 4 bases; bases with no gene match: 5. The CDR3 DNA is TGCGCCAGCAGCATCGGGACAGCTAACACTGAAGCTTTCTTT. Amino acid sequence: CASSIGTANTEAFF. Drawing the rest from reference TRBV5-1 and TRBJ1-1, the complete variable domain is KAGVTQTPRYLIKTRGQQVTLSCSPISGHRSVSWYQQTPGQGLQFLFEYFSETQRNKGNFPGRFSGRQFSNSRSEMNVSTLELGDSALYLCASSIGTANTEAFFGQGTRLTVV.

This clonotype was recorded only once. A read error may explain this, as a much larger clone is one base away. This rearrangement joins TRBV5-1 to TRBJ2-5, with D possibly matching TRBD2 (5 bases). Germline CDR1 reads SGHRS; CDR2 reads YFSETQ. This CDR3 region has 16 residues. Trimming left V 4 bases short and J 3 bases short, with 19 bases between. CDR3 DNA sequence: TGCGCCAGCAGCCCGAGACCGGGAAAAGAGGAAGAGACCCAGTACTTC. It codes for CASSPRPGKEEETQYF.

The chain combines TRBV7-9 with TRBJ1-4; 9 nucleotides line up with TRBD1. The germline V gene encodes CDR1 SEHNR and CDR2 FQNEAQ (reference sequence). The CDR3 is made up of 16 amino acids. The ends lost 5 bases at V and 6 bases at J; junction bases unmatched: 10. CDR3 in DNA: TGTGCCAGCAGCCCCCAAAGACAGGGGGTTGATGAAAAACTGTTTTTT. As protein: CASSPQRQGVDEKLFF. Combining the CDR3 with reference TRBV7-9 and TRBJ1-4 gives the whole variable domain DTGVSQNPRHKITKRGQNVTFRCDPISEHNRLYWYRQTLGQGPEFLTYFQNEAQLEKSRLLSDRFSAERPKGSFSTLEIQRTEQGDSAMYLCASSPQRQGVDEKLFFGSGTQLSVL.

The V and J genes are TRBV6-4 and TRBJ1-2; tentative D call: TRBD1 (6 bases). Trimming cost V 5 bases and J 4 bases, with 20 bases left between them. The CDR3 length is 16 residues. The germline CDR1 and CDR2 sequences are MRHNA and SNTAGT. As DNA, the CDR3 is TGTGCCAGCAGTCGAACCGCCACAGGGTTCCCCTATGGCTACACCTTC. This gives the protein CASSRTATGFPYGYTF.

The chain couples TRBV27 to TRBJ2-1, with 8 positions matching TRBD2. The CDR3 sequence is 16 residues long. CDR1 and CDR2 (germline): MNHEY, SMNVEV (reference sequence). Trimming took 0 bases from V and 5 from J; bases not matched to a gene: 6. In DNA form, the CDR3 reads TGTGCCAGCAGTTTATCTTTAGCGGGGTCTAACAATGAGCAGTTCTTC. Amino acids: CASSLSLAGSNNEQFF.